This passage covers 16 T cell receptor beta chains from one sample sequenced in a study of T cells in Graves' hyperthyroidism and ophthalmopathy. The investigators amplified TCR beta CDR3 regions from RNA transcripts. TCR CDR3 regions were first amplified by RT-PCR with HTBI primers. MiXCR was run by TCRdb on the multiplex PCR reads, yielding one entry per CDR3 protein. The sample lists about 160,000 distinct CDR3 sequences; about 9.4% were seen once. The sample consisted of blood. The receptor set was obtained from a woman between 18 and 29 years old with Graves' hyperthyroidism that later progressed to Graves' ophthalmopathy.

This clonotype appeared many times. This chain connects TRBV20-1 to TRBJ2-1; a possible D gene is TRBD2 (6 bases). Trimming pared 7 bases from V and 5 bases from J, leaving 12 bases between. CDR1 is DFQATT and CDR2 is SNEGSKA in the germline V gene (reference sequence). This CDR3 has 12 residues. For the CDR3, the DNA is TGCAGTGTTATCGGGACTCACAATGAGCAGTTCTTC. As protein: CSVIGTHNEQFF.

The V call is TRBV19, the J call TRBJ2-3; D is possibly TRBD1 or TRBD2 (5 bases each). CDR1 and CDR2 (germline): LNHDA, SQIVND (reference sequence). The CDR3 runs to 13 residues. Trimming cost V 2 bases and J 4 bases, with 7 bases left between them. The CDR3 bases are TGTGCCAGTAGTATAATGGGGGCAGATACGCAGTATTTT. This gives the protein CASSIMGADTQYF.

This clonotype has more than one count but fewer than ten. The genes are TRBV20-1 and TRBJ2-1; the D gene is possibly TRBD1 (6 bases). This CDR3 spans 17 amino acids. Trimming pared 4 bases from V and 0 bases from J, leaving 19 bases between. Germline V gene sequence: CDR1 DFQATT, CDR2 SNEGSKA (reference sequence). The CDR3: CSANRQAGVYSYNEQFF. The CDR3 coding sequence is TGCAGTGCTAACAGACAGGCTGGGGTATACTCCTACAATGAGCAGTTCTTC.

The chain combines TRBV7-9 with TRBJ2-7, with D perhaps matching TRBD1 (5 bases). Germline V gene data show CDR1 as SEHNR and CDR2 as FQNEAQ (reference sequence). Trimming left V 7 bases short and J 3 bases short, with 16 bases between. The CDR3 length is 14 residues. The CDR3 nucleotides read TGTGCCAGCAATGGAAGCGCTAGGGGCTACGAGCAGTACTTC. It translates to CASNGSARGYEQYF.

This clonotype appeared many times. The rearrangement links TRBV12-3 or TRBV12-4 to TRBJ1-1; D is uncertain. This CDR3 has 13 residues. The ends were cut back, 6 bases at V and 3 bases at J, with 11 bases in the middle. The chain's CDR3 is CASRPNWDTEAFF. In DNA, the CDR3 is TGTGCCAGCAGACCGAATTGGGACACTGAAGCTTTCTTT.

This clonotype was picked up many times. The rearrangement joins TRBV30 to TRBJ1-3; D ambiguous. The CDR3 is 15 residues long. V lost 3 bases and J lost 0, with 12 bases in between. The germline gives CDR1 GTSNPN, CDR2 SVGIG (reference sequence). The CDR3 loop is CAWSVGSGSGNTIYF. Written as DNA, the CDR3 is TGTGCCTGGAGCGTCGGGTCAGGCTCTGGAAACACCATATATTTT.

This clonotype was observed many times. The chain employs TRBV28 and TRBJ1-1; tentatively, D is TRBD1 (6 bases). The CDR3 covers 16 residues. Deletions cut 5 bases from V and 5 bases from J, with 21 bases between. Per germline, CDR1 MDHEN and CDR2 SYDVKM. The CDR3 sequence: CASSDQDSYRGTEAFF. The CDR3 DNA sequence: TGTGCCAGCAGTGACCAGGACAGCTACCGAGGGACTGAAGCTTTCTTT. Complete variable domain (other parts from reference TRBV28 and TRBJ1-1): DVKVTQSSRYLVKRTGEKVFLECVQDMDHENMFWYRQDPGLGLRLIYFSYDVKMKEKGDIPEGYSVSREKKERFSLILESASTNQTSMYLCASSDQDSYRGTEAFFGQGTRLTVV.

The V gene is TRBV6-2 or TRBV6-3, the J gene TRBJ2-5; TRBD2 aligns across 10 bases. Looked up from germline, CDR1 is MNHEY and CDR2 is SVGEGT. The CDR3 contains 15 residues. Losses at the gene ends were 5 bases for V and 2 bases for J; bases not matched to a gene: 5. The CDR3 nucleotides are TGTGCCAGCAGTCCTAGGACTAGCGGACAAGAGACCCAGTACTTC. It is translated as CASSPRTSGQETQYF.

This clonotype was counted many times. The J gene is TRBJ1-6, the V gene TRBV6-1; TRBD1 is a possible D gene (5 bases). Germline loops: CDR1 MNHNS, CDR2 SASEGT. This CDR3 has 15 amino acids. V lost 6 bases, J lost 5 bases, and 14 bases lay in between. The CDR3 spells CASRLTVPDNSPLHF. The CDR3 DNA follows: TGTGCCAGCAGACTGACAGTCCCCGATAATTCACCCCTCCACTTT.

In its sample, this clonotype was seen many times. The gene calls are TRBV2 and TRBJ1-2; D gene uncertain. Germline V gene data show CDR1 as SNHLY and CDR2 as FYNNEI. The CDR3 spans 16 residues. Trimming shortened V by 8 bases and J by 3 bases, and 22 bases separated the two germline ends. This CDR3 is CASSYPVNSLDYGYTF. In DNA form, the CDR3 reads TGTGCCAGCTCCTACCCCGTCAATAGTTTGGACTATGGCTACACCTTC. Complete variable domain (other parts from reference TRBV2 and TRBJ1-2): EPEVTQTPSHQVTQMGQEVILRCVPISNHLYFYWYRQILGQKVEFLVSFYNNEISEKSEIFDDQFSVERPDGSNFTLKIRSTKLEDSAMYFCASSYPVNSLDYGYTFGSGTRLTVV.

This clonotype was picked up many times. The gene calls are TRBV2 and TRBJ2-3, with D tentatively TRBD1 (5 bases). Trimming took off 9 bases at V and 0 bases at J, with 10 bases between the two ends. There are 13 residues in the CDR3. Germline CDR1 and CDR2: SNHLY and FYNNEI. CDR3 amino acids: CARGHPSTDTQYF. The CDR3 coding sequence is TGTGCCAGGGGGCACCCGAGCACAGATACGCAGTATTTT.

Many counts were recorded for this clonotype. The V call is TRBV5-6, the J call TRBJ2-7, with 7 bases identical to TRBD2. Germline CDR1 is SGHDT and CDR2 is YYEEEE. The CDR3 is made up of 15 amino acids. V dropped 0 bases and J dropped 1; count of bases not matched to a gene: 4. CDR3 DNA: TGTGCCAGCAGCTTGGGTGGCGGGAGTTCCTACGAGCAGTACTTC. Its protein is CASSLGGGSSYEQYF.

At least ten counts were recorded for this clonotype. The chain has TRBV7-9 and TRBJ1-1; unclear D gene. V shed 2 bases and J shed 9 bases, with 16 bases lying between them. This CDR3 has 14 amino acids. Germline CDR1 reads SEHNR; CDR2 reads FQNEAQ (reference sequence). CDR3 amino acids: CASSLHPPGGKAFF. CDR3 bases: TGTGCCAGCAGCTTACACCCCCCCGGTGGGAAAGCTTTCTTT.

In this sample, this clonotype turned up many times. This rearrangement joins TRBV28 to TRBJ1-1, with TRBD1 identical over 7 bases. Germline V gene lookup returns CDR1 MDHEN and CDR2 SYDVKM. CDR3 length: 14 residues. The J segment lost 6 bases and the V segment lost 4 bases, leaving 8 bases of the junction unmatched. The CDR3 nucleotides are TGTGCCAGCAGTTACGACAGGGAATCCTCTGAAGCTTTCTTT. This sequence encodes CASSYDRESSEAFF.

This clonotype showed up many times. J is TRBJ2-5 and V is TRBV10-3, with TRBD2 matching over 7 bases. CDR1 ENHRY and CDR2 SYGVKD come from the germline V gene. This CDR3 is built from 16 residues. V lost 3 bases and J lost 5; bases outside the gene matches: 12. The CDR3 DNA is TGTGCCATCAGTGAATCCAGCGGGGCGGCCGGGGAGACCCAGTACTTC. Its translation: CAISESSGAAGETQYF.

The V and J genes are TRBV9 and TRBJ2-1; 8 positions agree with TRBD2. The CDR3 extends over 17 amino acids. The germline V gene encodes CDR1 SGDLS and CDR2 YYNGEE. The trim removed 4 bases at V and 6 bases at J, leaving 15 bases unmatched. CDR3 sequence reads: CASSTLPTGGRGNEQFF. CDR3 nucleotide sequence: TGTGCCAGCAGCACCCTCCCCACGGGAGGGCGAGGCAATGAGCAGTTCTTC. Looking up the rest from reference TRBV9 and TRBJ2-1 gives the full variable domain: DSGVTQTPKHLITATGQRVTLRCSPRSGDLSVYWYQQSLDQGLQFLIQYYNGEERAKGNILERFSAQQFPDLHSELNLSSLELGDSALYFCASSTLPTGGRGNEQFFGPGTRLTVL.